Listed here are 18 T cell receptor beta chains from one sample, sequenced in a study of blood T cells in healthy people across ages. Through a sample-barcoded 5' primer and a J-beta primer mix, a second PCR was run for roughly 6 to 11 cycles. TCRdb ran MiXCR on the 5' RACE reads and lists one entry per CDR3 protein. The sample comprises under 1,100,000 distinct CDR3 sequences, around 25% of which are singletons, and about 0.72% rests with the top ten. The sample was also reused in another study, on T cells of mothers and their children.

The specimen was blood. The receptors stem from a girl aged 2 to 10 in good health.

This clonotype has only a few counts. This chain joins TRBV6-6 and TRBJ1-5, with D possibly being TRBD1 (5 bases). Per the germline V gene, CDR1 is MNHNY and CDR2 is SVGAGI (reference sequence). The CDR3 length is 14 residues. V lost 8 bases to trimming and J lost 4 bases, with 15 bases between them. The CDR3 spells CASAMGGGNQPQHF. DNA of the CDR3: TGTGCCAGCGCCATGGGGGGGGGTAATCAGCCCCAGCATTTT.

This clonotype has a handful of counts. The chain links TRBV28 to TRBJ2-5, with 9 nucleotides matching TRBD2. Judging by the DNA end, TRBJ2-1 fits better; the J call may be wrong. CDR3 size: 17 residues. Germline V gene lookup returns CDR1 MDHEN and CDR2 SYDVKM. Here the CDR3 reads CASNLTRGAGGRGEQFF. The CDR3 DNA is TGTGCCAGCAATCTAACCCGGGGAGCGGGAGGTCGGGGTGAGCAGTTCTTC.

This chain uses TRBV13 with TRBJ2-6; TRBD2 is a possible D gene (6 bases). CDR1 and CDR2 from the germline V gene are PRHDT and FYEKMQ (reference sequence). The V and J ends lost 5 bases and 1 base respectively, with 15 bases between them. The CDR3 has 17 amino acids. The CDR3 spells CASSPRGVPSGANVLTF. As DNA, the CDR3 is TGTGCCAGCAGCCCCCGCGGGGTGCCTTCTGGGGCCAACGTCCTGACTTTC.

The V and J genes are TRBV29-1 and TRBJ2-5, with a tentative D call TRBD2 (6 bases). The DNA end is more similar to TRBJ2-1, so the J call may be wrong. Germline V lookup: CDR1 SQVTM, CDR2 ANQGSEA. The CDR3 spans 12 residues. The CDR3 reads CSVEFGGNEQFF. The CDR3 region has the DNA TGCAGCGTTGAATTCGGGGGCAATGAGCAGTTCTTC.

V is TRBV7-2 and J is TRBJ2-2, with D possibly matching TRBD1 (5 bases). The ends were cut back, 1 base at V and 4 bases at J, with 10 bases in the middle. Germline assignment: CDR1 SGHTA and CDR2 FQGNSA. This CDR3 region has 15 residues. Here the CDR3 reads CASSLVGPGTGELFF. The DNA for the CDR3 is TGTGCCAGCAGCTTAGTGGGGCCGGGCACCGGGGAGCTGTTTTTT.

This chain uses TRBV20-1 with TRBJ2-1; no clear D gene. The J call is doubtful: the DNA matches TRBJ2-5 better. Germline V gene data show CDR1 as DFQATT and CDR2 as SNEGSKA (reference sequence). The length of the CDR3 is 14 residues. The CDR3 sequence is CSARGLSVQETQYF. The CDR3, as DNA: TGCAGTGCTAGAGGATTAAGCGTGCAAGAGACCCAGTACTTC.

This chain connects TRBV27 to TRBJ2-7; D ambiguous. The CDR3 contains 12 residues. Trimming took 4 bases from V and 7 from J, leaving 11 bases between them. The germline CDR1 and CDR2 sequences are MNHEY and SMNVEV (reference sequence). CDR3 DNA: TGTGCCAGCAGTTCCAACTTGTTGGAGCAGTACTTC. Protein sequence: CASSSNLLEQYF.

J is TRBJ2-7 and V is TRBV7-2; D is perhaps TRBD1 (5 bases). This CDR3 is 14 amino acids long. The germline gives CDR1 SGHTA, CDR2 FQGNSA. V lost 3 bases to trimming and J lost 4 bases, with 13 bases between them. This CDR3 is CASSFQGYGYEQYF. The CDR3, as DNA: TGTGCCAGCAGCTTCCAGGGTTACGGATACGAGCAGTACTTC.

The genes are TRBV28 and TRBJ1-2; D ambiguous. Trimming removed 7 bases from V and 4 bases from J, with 7 bases in between. The length of the CDR3 is 11 residues. Germline CDR1 and CDR2: MDHEN and SYDVKM. The CDR3 DNA reads TGTGCCAGCACGTTGGGCTATGGCTACACCTTC. Encoded protein: CASTLGYGYTF.

The rearrangement joins TRBV9 to TRBJ2-5; 11 bases map to TRBD2. Germline V gene data show CDR1 as SGDLS and CDR2 as YYNGEE. Trimming took 0 bases from V and 1 from J; bases not matched to a gene: 5. The CDR3 covers 17 residues. Here the CDR3 reads CASSVAPSGGSQETQYF. The CDR3 nucleotides are TGTGCCAGCAGCGTAGCCCCTAGCGGGGGGTCCCAAGAGACCCAGTACTTC.

The rearrangement joins TRBV25-1 to TRBJ2-7; D is ambiguous. Germline V lookup: CDR1 MGHDK, CDR2 SYGVNS. The CDR3 runs 14 residues. V gave up 3 bases and J gave up 2 bases, with 11 bases separating them. The CDR3 loop reads CASSDKHIPYEQYF. In DNA form, the CDR3 reads TGTGCCAGCAGTGACAAACATATTCCCTACGAGCAGTACTTC.

This rearrangement joins TRBV4-1 to TRBJ2-5; tentative D call: TRBD1 (6 bases). The CDR3 is 15 residues long. Germline V lookup: CDR1 MGHRA, CDR2 YSYEKL. V was trimmed by 1 base and J by 5 bases, leaving 14 bases between them. The CDR3 region is CASSQGYTQGETQYF. In DNA, the CDR3 is TGCGCCAGCAGCCAAGGTTACACCCAGGGGGAGACCCAGTACTTC.

The chain carries TRBV3-1 and TRBJ2-1, with 7 bases fitting TRBD1. CDR1 LGHDT and CDR2 YNNKEL come from the germline V gene (reference sequence). The CDR3 runs 15 residues. J was trimmed by 0 bases and V by 6 bases; bases with no gene match: 5. The CDR3 region is CASRPPGGSYNEQFF. CDR3 sequence (DNA): TGTGCCAGCAGGCCACCAGGGGGCTCCTACAATGAGCAGTTCTTC.

This clonotype was detected only a few times. J is TRBJ2-1 and V is TRBV20-1; TRBD1 aligns across 8 bases. Gene TRBJ2-7 matches the end of the DNA better, so the J call may be wrong. CDR3 length equals 18 residues. Germline values: CDR1 DFQATT, CDR2 SNEGSKA (reference sequence). This chain's CDR3 is CSARWPRTGTTGDYEQYF. CDR3 coding DNA: TGCAGTGCTAGATGGCCCCGGACAGGGACAACCGGGGACTACGAGCAGTACTTC.

This clonotype was seen more than once but under ten times. The gene calls are TRBV5-5 and TRBJ1-1; D unresolved. CDR3 length equals 13 residues. Germline loops: CDR1 SGHKS, CDR2 YYEKEE (reference sequence). V was shortened by 7 bases and J by 0 bases, with 10 bases between the two germline ends. The CDR3 spells CASSIPLNTEAFF. DNA of the CDR3: TGTGCCAGCTCCATCCCTTTGAACACTGAAGCTTTCTTT. Full variable domain (remainder filled in from reference TRBV5-5 and TRBJ1-1): DAGVTQSPTHLIKTRGQQVTLRCSPISGHKSVSWYQQVLGQGPQFIFQYYEKEERGRGNFPDRFSARQFPNYSSELNVNALLLGDSALYLCASSIPLNTEAFFGQGTRLTVV.

J is TRBJ2-7 and V is TRBV10-3; possible D gene TRBD2, 6 bases. The CDR3 spans 15 residues. The ends were cut back, 3 bases at V and 2 bases at J, with 14 bases in the middle. Per the germline V gene, CDR1 is ENHRY and CDR2 is SYGVKD. The CDR3 region has the DNA TGTGCCATCAGTGACACCGGGACTTCAACCTACGAGCAGTACTTC. Its protein product is CAISDTGTSTYEQYF.

This clonotype occurred once. The CDR3 DNA sequence: TGTGCCAGCAGTGCCAGTAGCCTGAACACTGAAGCTTTCTTT. Translated, it gives CASSASSLNTEAFF. This chain connects TRBV25-1 to TRBJ1-1; D remains unclear. In germline, CDR1 is MGHDK, CDR2 SYGVNS. V dropped 4 bases and J dropped 0 bases, with 9 bases sitting between them. This CDR3 has 14 amino acids.

At least ten counts were recorded for this clonotype. The chain recombines TRBV9 with TRBJ2-7, with D hard to call. V was pared by 0 bases and J by 3 bases, with 4 bases between. Germline CDR1 is SGDLS and CDR2 is YYNGEE. The length of the CDR3 is 12 residues. The CDR3 region is CASSVDGYEQYF. The CDR3 coding sequence is TGTGCCAGCAGCGTAGACGGCTACGAGCAGTACTTC.